Listed below are T cell receptor beta chains from one sample, sequenced in a study of T cells after yellow fever vaccination. TCRdb re-called the 5' RACE reads through MiXCR, storing one row per CDR3 protein. The sample records about 320,000 distinct CDR3 sequences, 3.5% to 4.5% being singletons. The input for sequencing was PBMCs, taken 15 days after the yellow fever booster vaccination. The receptors stem from a man in his late teens or twenties who received the YFV17D yellow fever vaccine. Both conserved end residues are part of each CDR3. A D gene is named only where the DNA matches it firmly. The size of a clone is reported for some rows only, either as once, few or many, or as a class for expanded clones.

few	TRBJ1-1	TRBD1	TRBV11-2	CASSAEGGINTEAFF	TGTGCCAGCAGCGCGGAAGGGGGCATAAACACTGAAGCTTTCTTT
.	TRBJ2-5	.	TRBV11-2	CASSLGYGETQYF	TGTGCCAGCAGCTTAGGGTACGGAGAGACCCAGTACTTC
.	TRBJ1-2	.	TRBV20-1	CSATNRVSGYTF	TGCAGTGCTACTAACAGGGTCTCTGGCTACACCTTC
many	TRBJ2-3	TRBD1	TRBV5-1	CASSMQPGTGGDTQYF	TGCGCCAGCAGCATGCAACCCGGGACAGGGGGAGATACGCAGTATTTT
many	TRBJ2-5	.	TRBV4-1	CASSPARAEETQYF	TGCGCCAGCAGCCCCGCTCGGGCTGAAGAGACCCAGTACTTC
many	TRBJ2-3	.	TRBV5-1	CASSLPLAPTDTQYF	TGCGCCAGCAGCTTACCCCTCGCCCCCACAGATACGCAGTATTTT
many	TRBJ2-1	TRBD2	TRBV14	CASSRGLAGHNEQFF	TGTGCCAGCAGCCGAGGACTAGCGGGCCACAATGAGCAGTTCTTC
many	TRBJ2-2	.	TRBV20-1	CSARPDNTGELFF	TGCAGTGCTAGACCCGACAACACCGGGGAGCTGTTTTTT
.	TRBJ2-5	.	TRBV18	CASSPRTVTRQETQYF	TGTGCCAGCTCACCGCGGACAGTAACCAGGCAAGAGACCCAGTACTTC
many	TRBJ1-1	.	TRBV6-5	CASSHSGERRAEAFF	TGTGCCAGCAGCCACTCCGGGGAAAGGAGGGCTGAAGCTTTCTTT
many	TRBJ2-1	TRBD2	TRBV6-5	CASKSSGGTYNEQFF	TGTGCCAGCAAATCTAGCGGGGGGACCTACAATGAGCAGTTCTTC
many	TRBJ2-5	.	TRBV7-2	CASSYRFGSETQYF	TGTGCCAGCAGCTACCGATTTGGGTCGGAGACCCAGTACTTC
many	TRBJ2-1	.	TRBV7-9	CASSPATSAYNEQFF	TGTGCCAGCAGCCCAGCCACATCGGCGTACAATGAGCAGTTCTTC
many	TRBJ2-2	.	TRBV24-1	CATSPGLANTGELFF	TGTGCCACCAGTCCGGGGCTAGCGAACACCGGGGAGCTGTTTTTT
many	TRBJ2-2	.	TRBV20-1	CSARDLQAFNTGELFF	TGCAGTGCTAGAGATCTCCAGGCATTCAACACCGGGGAGCTGTTTTTT
few	TRBJ1-4	.	TRBV12-3/TRBV12-4	CASSGPTLGEKLFF	TGTGCCAGCAGTGGTCCCACCTTAGGTGAAAAACTGTTTTTT
many	TRBJ2-1	TRBD2	TRBV7-9	CASSLSSSGEYNNEQFF	TGTGCCAGCAGCTTATCCTCCAGCGGGGAGTATAACAATGAGCAGTTCTTC
few	TRBJ1-2	.	TRBV7-2	CASSLGFSGYTF	TGTGCCAGCAGCTTAGGGTTCTCTGGCTACACCTTC
.	TRBJ1-5	TRBD1	TRBV20-1	CSAQGGGNQPQHF	TGCAGTGCCCAGGGGGGTGGCAATCAGCCCCAGCATTTT
many	TRBJ1-4	.	TRBV7-2	CASSLNEKLFF	TGTGCCAGCAGTTTAAATGAAAAACTGTTTTTT
few	TRBJ1-2	.	TRBV12-3/TRBV12-4	CASSLGRGYTF	TGTGCCAGCAGCCTAGGGCGAGGCTACACCTTC
few	TRBJ2-3	TRBD2	TRBV5-4	CASGASGGPYSSTDTQYF	TGTGCCTCGGGGGCTAGCGGGGGGCCATATAGTAGCACAGATACGCAGTATTTT
.	TRBJ2-6	.	TRBV28	CASSLGVGRGANVLTF	TGTGCCAGCAGTTTAGGAGTGGGGCGTGGGGCCAACGTCCTGACTTTC
.	TRBJ1-1	.	TRBV28	CASFSGTSVTEAFF	TGTGCCAGCTTCTCCGGGACAAGCGTCACTGAAGCTTTCTTT
few	TRBJ1-2	.	TRBV20-1	CSATGQNGYTF	TGCAGTGCTACTGGACAGAATGGCTACACCTTC
.	TRBJ2-7	.	TRBV18	CASSALRDYEQYF	TGTGCCAGCTCGGCACTTAGGGACTACGAGCAGTACTTC
many	TRBJ2-5	.	TRBV7-8	CASSLDFRQQETQYF	TGTGCCAGCAGCTTAGATTTTCGACAGCAAGAGACCCAGTACTTC
many	TRBJ2-3	TRBD2	TRBV5-1	CASSLGLAGMTDTQYF	TGCGCCAGCAGCTTGGGACTAGCGGGGATGACAGATACGCAGTATTTT
many	TRBJ1-2	.	TRBV6-1	CASSPRQIDYGYTF	TGTGCCAGCAGCCCCAGACAGATCGACTATGGCTACACCTTC